This T cell receptor (beta chain) was sequenced in a study of blood T cell repertoires in COVID-19. Whole-study context: Sites across the United States, Italy and Spain contributed samples from acute and convalescent COVID-19.

Only in-frame clones appear in the TCRdb table, and some are missing; sequencing was by immunoSEQ multiplex PCR. The sample carries approximately 46,000 clones, 83% recorded once. The CDR3 has 15 amino acids. CDR1 LGHNA and CDR2 YSLEER come from the germline V gene. Trimming pared 2 bases from V and 7 bases from J, leaving 17 bases between. The clonotype was recovered from a human donor in a cohort sampled during active COVID-19. The sequencing sample was made of peripheral blood. This sequence joins TRBV4-3 and TRBJ1-2; unclear D gene. CDR3 protein: CASSQQPLRAAGYTF. The CDR3 region has the DNA TGCGCCAGCAGCCAACAACCTTTGAGGGCAGCTGGCTACACCTTC.